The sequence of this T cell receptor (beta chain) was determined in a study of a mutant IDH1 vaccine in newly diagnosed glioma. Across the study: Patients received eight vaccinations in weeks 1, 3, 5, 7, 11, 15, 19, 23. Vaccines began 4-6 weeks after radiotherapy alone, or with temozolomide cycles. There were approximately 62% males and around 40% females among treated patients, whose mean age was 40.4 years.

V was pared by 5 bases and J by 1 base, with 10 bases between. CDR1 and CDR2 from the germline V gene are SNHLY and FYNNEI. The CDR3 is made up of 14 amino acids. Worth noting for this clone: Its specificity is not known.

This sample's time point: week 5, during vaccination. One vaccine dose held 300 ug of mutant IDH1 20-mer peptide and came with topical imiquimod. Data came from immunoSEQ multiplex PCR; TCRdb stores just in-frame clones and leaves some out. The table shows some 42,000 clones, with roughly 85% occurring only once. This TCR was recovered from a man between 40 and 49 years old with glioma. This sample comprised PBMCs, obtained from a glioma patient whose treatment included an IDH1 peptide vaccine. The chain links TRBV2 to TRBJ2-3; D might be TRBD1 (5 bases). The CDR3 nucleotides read TGTGCCAGCAGTTCCCCGACAGGCACAGATACGCAGTATTTT. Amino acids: CASSSPTGTDTQYF.